These 14 T cell receptor beta chains originate from one sample sequenced in a study of cytomegalovirus exposure and HLA in healthy donors. It was with 60 Vbeta and 13 Jbeta primers that the PCR ran. Only in-frame clones appear in the TCRdb table, and some are missing; sequencing was by immunoSEQ multiplex PCR. Of 80,000 or so clones in the sample, 70% to 80% are singletons; the top ten hold under 25%. Material for sequencing was PBMCs. The receptors shown here come from a young man in good health and CMV-seropositive.

The V gene is TRBV23-1, the J gene TRBJ2-5, with a tentative D call TRBD1 (6 bases). TRBV23-1 is reported as an ORF; its role is uncertain. Trimming cost V 8 bases and J 3 bases, with 13 bases left between them. The CDR3 consists of 13 residues. In DNA form, the CDR3 reads TGCGCCAGCCCGCAGGGGCCGAAAGAGACCCAGTACTTC. Residues: CASPQGPKETQYF.

The V call is TRBV18, the J call TRBJ1-2, with 10 bases fitting TRBD1. V lost 3 bases, J lost 5 bases, and 12 bases stayed unmatched. This CDR3 contains 17 residues. CDR1 and CDR2 from the germline V gene are KGHSH and LQKENI. This CDR3 reads CASSPTHSGTGEYGYTF. CDR3 nucleotides: TGTGCCAGCTCACCCACCCATTCCGGGACAGGGGAGTATGGCTACACCTTC.

The sample holds a few counts of this clone. The chain has TRBV7-9 and TRBJ1-1, with TRBD1 matching 8 bases. The V gene end was trimmed by 5 bases and the J gene end by 5 bases; junction bases not matched to a gene: 7. This CDR3 contains 14 residues. CDR1 is SEHNR, CDR2 FQNEAQ, per germline (reference sequence). The CDR3 spells CASSIRGPETEAFF. Written as DNA, the CDR3 is TGTGCCAGCAGCATCAGGGGGCCTGAGACTGAAGCTTTCTTT.

This rearrangement joins TRBV7-2 to TRBJ1-6; 8 bases match TRBD1. The CDR3 contains 15 residues. The ends lost 5 bases at V and 11 bases at J; junction bases unmatched: 11. Germline V gene lookup returns CDR1 SGHTA and CDR2 FQGNSA. The CDR3 protein is CASSTNPRQGTPLHF. The DNA of the CDR3 is TGTGCCAGCAGCACCAATCCAAGACAGGGGACACCCCTCCACTTT.

This clone came up a few times. The V call is TRBV21-1, the J call TRBJ1-3; the table's D call, TRBD1, has no DNA check behind it. TRBV21-1 is listed as a pseudogene. This CDR3 contains 13 residues. Written as DNA, the CDR3 is TGTGCCAGCAGGCCCAGGTCTGGAAACACCATATATTTT. As protein: CASRPRSGNTIYF.

The chain carries TRBV5-1 and TRBJ2-3; 11 bases align to TRBD1. The CDR3 runs to 15 residues. Germline V gene lookup returns CDR1 SGHRS and CDR2 YFSETQ. V shed 0 bases, J shed 4 bases, and the junction held 1 base outside the gene matches. This CDR3 is CASSLEGQGADTQYF. As DNA, the CDR3 is TGCGCCAGCAGCTTGGAGGGACAGGGGGCAGATACGCAGTATTTT.

The chain employs TRBV18 and TRBJ2-7, with D possibly matching TRBD1 (6 bases). This CDR3 contains 13 residues. Trimming removed 5 bases from V and 4 bases from J, with 12 bases in between. Germline CDR1 and CDR2: KGHSH and LQKENI. This CDR3 reads CASSADRQYEQYF. The DNA of the CDR3 is TGTGCCAGCTCAGCGGACAGACAATACGAGCAGTACTTC. Full variable domain (remainder filled in from reference TRBV18 and TRBJ2-7): NAGVMQNPRHLVRRRGQEARLRCSPMKGHSHVYWYRQLPEEGLKFMVYLQKENIIDESGMPKERFSAEFPKEGPSILRIQQVVRGDSAAYFCASSADRQYEQYFGPGTRLTVT.

As regards this clone: This sample also contains other DNA sequences that code for the same CDR3. This sequence joins TRBV5-1 and TRBJ2-7, with D perhaps matching TRBD1 (5 bases). Trimming cost V 5 bases and J 2 bases, with 11 bases left between them. Per the germline V gene, CDR1 is SGHRS and CDR2 is YFSETQ. The CDR3 consists of 13 residues. The CDR3 DNA reads as TGCGCCAGCAGTTTCGGACAAACCTACGAGCAGTACTTC. As protein: CASSFGQTYEQYF.

In this sample, this clone turned up once. The rearrangement links TRBV7-9 to TRBJ2-7, with D perhaps TRBD2 (6 bases). Per germline, CDR1 SEHNR and CDR2 FQNEAQ (reference sequence). The germline V and J ends were trimmed by 2 bases and 1 base, with 6 bases remaining between them. The CDR3 loop spans 13 amino acids. For the CDR3, the DNA is TGTGCCAGCAGCTTAAGCGGGTCCTACGAGCAGTACTTC. It yields the protein CASSLSGSYEQYF.

The CDR3 DNA reads TGTGCCACCAGCAGAACAACACCCGTTAGCGGACAAGAGACCCAGTACTTC. Translating it yields CATSRTTPVSGQETQYF. The chain recombines TRBV15 with TRBJ2-5; perhaps TRBD2 as D (6 bases). V was clipped by 2 bases and J by 2 bases, with 18 bases between them. The V gene's germline CDR1 is LNHNV and CDR2 YYDKDF (reference sequence). The CDR3 loop spans 17 amino acids.

The chain links TRBV7-2 to TRBJ1-2; 9 bases align to TRBD1. CDR3 length: 15 residues. The junction had 8 bases not matched to a gene; V was cut back by 5 bases and J by 4 bases. In germline, CDR1 is SGHTA, CDR2 FQGNSA. CDR3 in amino acids: CASSPTAGQGYGYTF. The CDR3 nucleotides are TGTGCCAGCAGCCCCACGGCGGGACAGGGCTATGGCTACACCTTC.

This CDR3 is CASGLVQGAETQYF. The CDR3 coding sequence is TGTGCTAGTGGTTTGGTACAGGGCGCCGAGACCCAGTACTTC. The V call is TRBV12-5, the J call TRBJ2-5; maybe TRBD1 (6 bases). The V gene's germline CDR1 is LGHNT and CDR2 FRNRAP. Trimming took 0 bases from V and 5 from J, leaving 10 bases between them. This CDR3 has 14 amino acids.

The chain carries TRBV11-1 and TRBJ1-5; D is uncertain. The germline V and J ends were trimmed by 2 bases and 4 bases, with 6 bases remaining between them. The CDR3 is 13 amino acids. CDR1 and CDR2 from the germline V gene are SGHAT and FQDESV (reference sequence). This chain's CDR3 is CASSLSLNQPQHF. CDR3 coding DNA: TGTGCCAGCAGCTTAAGCCTTAATCAGCCCCAGCATTTT.

The chain combines TRBV15 with TRBJ2-7; 10 nucleotides match TRBD2. The germline gives CDR1 LNHNV, CDR2 YYDKDF (reference sequence). This CDR3 spans 14 amino acids. V gave up 0 bases and J gave up 5 bases; unmatched junction bases: 1. The CDR3 is CATSRELAGDEQYF. Written as DNA, the CDR3 is TGTGCCACCAGCAGAGAGCTAGCGGGAGACGAGCAGTACTTC.